This is a list of T cell receptor beta chains from one sample in a study of T cell responses to AZD1222 COVID-19 vaccine. Only in-frame clones appear in the TCRdb table, and some are missing; sequencing was by immunoSEQ multiplex PCR. The table has 200,000 or so clones, roughly 92% seen once. The sample consisted of peripheral blood, taken on day 0 of AZD1222 vaccination. The source is an adult in good health. Both conserved end residues are part of each CDR3. Each record gives: D gene, CDR3 length, V gene, J gene, CDR3 protein. The D gene is left open where the match is weak.

d_gene: NA; len: 13; v_gene: TRBV27; j_gene: TRBJ1-2; CDR3aa: CASSFGVDYGYTF
d_gene: NA; len: 14; v_gene: TRBV11-2; j_gene: TRBJ1-1; CDR3aa: CASSLRGVNTEAFF
d_gene: NA; len: 13; v_gene: TRBV25-1; j_gene: TRBJ2-5; CDR3aa: CASSEVLAETQYF
d_gene: TRBD2; len: 13; v_gene: TRBV27; j_gene: TRBJ2-1; CDR3aa: CASSFLAGGPWFF
d_gene: NA; len: 13; v_gene: TRBV7-8; j_gene: TRBJ2-1; CDR3aa: CASSPLGVGEQFF
d_gene: NA; len: 15; v_gene: TRBV3-1/TRBV3-2; j_gene: TRBJ1-1; CDR3aa: CASSQFQGGGTEAFF
d_gene: NA; len: 14; v_gene: TRBV3-1/TRBV3-2; j_gene: TRBJ1-2; CDR3aa: CASSPQAGNYGYTF
d_gene: TRBD1; len: 14; v_gene: TRBV29-1; j_gene: TRBJ2-1; CDR3aa: CSARGQGVVDEQFF
d_gene: NA; len: 14; v_gene: TRBV2; j_gene: TRBJ1-2; CDR3aa: CASSEGAANYGYTF
d_gene: NA; len: 14; v_gene: TRBV7-2; j_gene: TRBJ1-1; CDR3aa: CASSLALASSEAFF
d_gene: TRBD2; len: 17; v_gene: TRBV4-1; j_gene: TRBJ2-1; CDR3aa: CASSQDQASGVYNEQFF
d_gene: NA; len: 11; v_gene: TRBV19; j_gene: TRBJ1-1; CDR3aa: CASNTGYGAFF
d_gene: NA; len: 11; v_gene: TRBV19; j_gene: TRBJ2-2; CDR3aa: CASSNGGELFF
d_gene: TRBD1; len: 14; v_gene: TRBV6-5; j_gene: TRBJ1-1; CDR3aa: CASSLTGRGTEAFF
d_gene: NA; len: 10; v_gene: TRBV29-1; j_gene: TRBJ2-2; CDR3aa: CSGGSGELFF
d_gene: TRBD1; len: 15; v_gene: TRBV28; j_gene: TRBJ1-2; CDR3aa: CASSPRDRLLHGYTF
d_gene: TRBD2; len: 15; v_gene: TRBV7-2; j_gene: TRBJ2-2; CDR3aa: CASRPRGGSTGELFF
d_gene: NA; len: 15; v_gene: TRBV5-8; j_gene: TRBJ1-3; CDR3aa: CASSPRAGNGNTIYF
d_gene: NA; len: 16; v_gene: TRBV25-1; j_gene: TRBJ2-6; CDR3aa: CASSDDCDAGANVLTF